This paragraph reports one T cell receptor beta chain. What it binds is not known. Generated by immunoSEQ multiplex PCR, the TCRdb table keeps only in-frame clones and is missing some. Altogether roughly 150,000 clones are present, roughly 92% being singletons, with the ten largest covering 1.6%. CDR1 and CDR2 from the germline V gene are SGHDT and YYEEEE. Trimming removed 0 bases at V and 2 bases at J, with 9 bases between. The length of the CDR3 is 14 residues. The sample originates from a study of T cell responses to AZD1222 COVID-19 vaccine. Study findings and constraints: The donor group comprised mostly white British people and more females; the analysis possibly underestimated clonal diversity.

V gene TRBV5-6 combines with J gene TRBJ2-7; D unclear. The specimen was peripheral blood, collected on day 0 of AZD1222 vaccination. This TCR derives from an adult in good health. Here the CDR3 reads CASSLGANTYEQYF. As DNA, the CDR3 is TGTGCCAGCAGCTTGGGAGCAAACACCTACGAGCAGTACTTC.